A single sample is the source of the 5 T cell receptor beta chains below, sequenced in a study of CD8 T cells in ankylosing spondylitis (dated by TCRdb to about 2017). Receptor libraries were prepared by 5' RACE. These reads were obtained on an Illumina HiSeq 2500. TCRdb's own reprocessing of the public reads used fastp at Q25 and MiXCR and kept productive beta chains. Each entry is one CDR3 protein sequence, shown with its most common DNA and genes. In this sample the table shows about 210,000 distinct CDR3 sequences, around 8% of which occur a single time. 4.8% of the sample comes from the top ten. What was sequenced was blood, either unsorted or a sorted T cell fraction (not recorded which). The source is a female donor with ankylosing spondylitis or in good health (not recorded which).

J is TRBJ1-6 and V is TRBV28; the D is unclear. The CDR3 runs to 14 residues. The germline gives CDR1 MDHEN, CDR2 SYDVKM. Deletions cut 4 bases from V and 7 bases from J, with 11 bases between. The CDR3 loop reads CASSSPGLNSPLHF. The CDR3 nucleotides read TGTGCCAGCAGTTCTCCGGGGTTGAATTCACCCCTCCACTTT.

Turning to this clonotype: A much larger clone sits a single nucleotide away, making a read error possible. The rearrangement links TRBV7-9 to TRBJ2-3, with D possibly matching TRBD1 (5 bases). CDR1 and CDR2 (germline): SEHNR, FQNEAQ (reference sequence). The CDR3 is 15 residues long. CDR3 DNA sequence: TGTGTCAGCAGCTCCGACGACAGCTACACAGATACGCAGTATTTT. This translates into CVSSSDDSYTDTQYF.

This clonotype was seen a few times. This rearrangement joins TRBV19 to TRBJ2-1, with D possibly being TRBD1 or TRBD2 (5 bases each). V lost 3 bases and J 7 bases, leaving 16 bases between the germline ends. Germline values: CDR1 LNHDA, CDR2 SQIVND (reference sequence). The CDR3 spans 15 residues. The DNA of the CDR3 is TGTGCCAGTAGTATGGTGACGCTAGAGGGGAATGAGCAGTTCTTC. Translated, it gives CASSMVTLEGNEQFF.

The rearrangement links TRBV4-3 to TRBJ2-3; D is possibly TRBD2 (6 bases). CDR1 and CDR2 from the germline V gene are LGHNA and YSLEER. This CDR3 comprises 16 residues. V gave up 0 bases and J gave up 4 bases, with 14 bases separating them. CDR3 coding DNA: TGCGCCAGCAGCCAAGATGGGCTAGGGGAGGCAGATACGCAGTATTTT. Protein product: CASSQDGLGEADTQYF.

V is TRBV7-2 and J is TRBJ2-6; D possibly matches TRBD1 or TRBD2 (5 bases each). The V gene lost 4 bases and the J gene lost 2 bases, with 9 bases spanning the gap. The CDR3 loop spans 15 amino acids. CDR1 and CDR2 from the germline V gene are SGHTA and FQGNSA. CDR3 loop: CASSSRGAGANVLTF. The CDR3 DNA is TGTGCCAGCAGCTCACGAGGGGCTGGGGCCAACGTCCTGACTTTC.